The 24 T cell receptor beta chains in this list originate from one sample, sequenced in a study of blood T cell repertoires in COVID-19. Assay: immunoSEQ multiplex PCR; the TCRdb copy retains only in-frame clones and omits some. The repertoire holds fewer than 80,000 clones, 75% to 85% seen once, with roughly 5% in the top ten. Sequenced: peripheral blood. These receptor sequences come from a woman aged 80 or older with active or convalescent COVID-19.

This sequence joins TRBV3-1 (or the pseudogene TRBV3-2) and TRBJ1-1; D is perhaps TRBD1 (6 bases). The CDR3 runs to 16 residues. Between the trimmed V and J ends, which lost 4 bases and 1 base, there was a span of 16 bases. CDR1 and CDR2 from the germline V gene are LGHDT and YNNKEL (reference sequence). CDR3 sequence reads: CASSPWTVLPNTEAFF. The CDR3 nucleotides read TGTGCCAGCAGCCCGTGGACAGTTCTACCGAACACTGAAGCTTTCTTT.

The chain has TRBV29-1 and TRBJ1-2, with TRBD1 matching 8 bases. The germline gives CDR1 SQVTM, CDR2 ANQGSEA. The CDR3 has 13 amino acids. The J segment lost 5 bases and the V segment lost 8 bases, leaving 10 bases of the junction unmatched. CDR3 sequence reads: CSFRTGSRYGYTF. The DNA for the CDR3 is TGCAGCTTTAGGACAGGGTCGCGGTATGGCTACACCTTC.

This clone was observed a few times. Written as DNA, the CDR3 is TGTGCCAGCAGTGAATCAGTCGGGGACAGGGACTATAACTATGGCTACACCTTC. This sequence encodes CASSESVGDRDYNYGYTF. V is TRBV2 and J is TRBJ1-2; TRBD1 matches 9 bases. Trimming removed 2 bases from V and 1 base from J; junction bases left unmatched: 11. CDR1 and CDR2 (germline): SNHLY, FYNNEI. The length of the CDR3 is 18 residues.

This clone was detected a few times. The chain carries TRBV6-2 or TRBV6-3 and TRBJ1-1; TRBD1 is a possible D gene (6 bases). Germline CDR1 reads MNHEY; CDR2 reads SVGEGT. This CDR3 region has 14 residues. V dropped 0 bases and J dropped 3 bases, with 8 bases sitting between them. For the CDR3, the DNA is TGTGCCAGCAGTTACTCAGGACAGTACACTGAAGCTTTCTTT. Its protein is CASSYSGQYTEAFF.

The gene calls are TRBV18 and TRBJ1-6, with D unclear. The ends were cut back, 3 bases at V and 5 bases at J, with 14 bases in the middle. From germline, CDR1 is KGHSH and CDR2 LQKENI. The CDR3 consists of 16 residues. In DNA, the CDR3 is TGTGCCAGCTCACCCGATACAGTGATCAATAATTCACCCCTCCACTTT. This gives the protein CASSPDTVINNSPLHF. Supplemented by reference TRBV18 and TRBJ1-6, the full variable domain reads NAGVMQNPRHLVRRRGQEARLRCSPMKGHSHVYWYRQLPEEGLKFMVYLQKENIIDESGMPKERFSAEFPKEGPSILRIQQVVRGDSAAYFCASSPDTVINNSPLHFGNGTRLTVT.

This chain's CDR3 is CASSRDRGRHEKLFF. The CDR3, as DNA: TGTGCCAGCAGCCGTGACAGGGGCAGGCATGAAAAACTGTTTTTT. The rearrangement joins TRBV7-8 to TRBJ1-4, with TRBD1 identical over 8 bases. CDR1 SGHVS and CDR2 FQNEAQ come from the germline V gene. J lost 6 bases, V lost 5 bases, and 8 bases had no gene match. The CDR3 is 15 residues long.

Written as DNA, the CDR3 is TGTGCCAGCAGAACGGGACAGACAGTCAGCGAGCAGTACTTC. It is translated as CASRTGQTVSEQYF. The rearrangement uses TRBV5-6 and TRBJ2-7; 7 nucleotides align to TRBD1. Germline CDR1 SGHDT, CDR2 YYEEEE. This CDR3 comprises 14 residues. V shed 5 bases, J shed 6 bases, and the junction held 11 bases outside the gene matches.

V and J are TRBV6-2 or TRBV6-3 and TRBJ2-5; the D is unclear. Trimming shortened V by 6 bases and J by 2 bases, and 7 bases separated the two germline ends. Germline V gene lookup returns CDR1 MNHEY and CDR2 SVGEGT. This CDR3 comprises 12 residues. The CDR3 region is CASSRPQETQYF. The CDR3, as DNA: TGTGCCAGCAGCCGGCCTCAAGAGACCCAGTACTTC.

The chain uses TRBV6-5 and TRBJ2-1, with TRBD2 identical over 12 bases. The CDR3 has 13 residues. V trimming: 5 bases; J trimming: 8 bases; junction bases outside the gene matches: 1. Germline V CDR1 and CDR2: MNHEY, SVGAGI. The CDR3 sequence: CASSRLAGDEQFF. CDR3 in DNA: TGTGCCAGCAGTCGACTAGCGGGAGATGAGCAGTTCTTC.

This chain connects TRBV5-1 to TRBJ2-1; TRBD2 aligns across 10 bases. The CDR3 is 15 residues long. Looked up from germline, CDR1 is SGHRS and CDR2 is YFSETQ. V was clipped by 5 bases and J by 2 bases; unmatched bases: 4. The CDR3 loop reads CASRASGGAYNEQFF. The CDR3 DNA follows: TGCGCCAGCAGAGCCAGCGGGGGGGCCTACAATGAGCAGTTCTTC.

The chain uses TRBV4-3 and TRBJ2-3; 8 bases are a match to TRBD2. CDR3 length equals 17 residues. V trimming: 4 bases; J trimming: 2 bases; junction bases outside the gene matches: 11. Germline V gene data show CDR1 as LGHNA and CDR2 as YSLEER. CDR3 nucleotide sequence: TGCGCCAGCAGCCGGACAATTACTAGCGGAAACACAGATACGCAGTATTTT. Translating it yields CASSRTITSGNTDTQYF.

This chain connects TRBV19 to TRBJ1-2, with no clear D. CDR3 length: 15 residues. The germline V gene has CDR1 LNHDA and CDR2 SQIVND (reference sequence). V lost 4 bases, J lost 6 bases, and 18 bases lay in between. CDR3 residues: CASSTVGIGWHGYTF. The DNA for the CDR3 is TGTGCCAGTAGTACCGTGGGCATTGGGTGGCATGGCTACACCTTC. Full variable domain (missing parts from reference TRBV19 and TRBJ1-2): DGGITQSPKYLFRKEGQNVTLSCEQNLNHDAMYWYRQDPGQGLRLIYYSQIVNDFQKGDIAEGYSVSREKKESFPLTVTSAQKNPTAFYLCASSTVGIGWHGYTFGSGTRLTVV.

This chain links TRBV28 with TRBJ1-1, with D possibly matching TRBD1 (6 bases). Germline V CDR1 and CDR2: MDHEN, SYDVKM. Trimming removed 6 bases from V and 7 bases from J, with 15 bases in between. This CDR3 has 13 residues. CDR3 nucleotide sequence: TGTGCCAGCAGCTCAAGGGGGGGATTTGAAGCTTTCTTT. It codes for CASSSRGGFEAFF.

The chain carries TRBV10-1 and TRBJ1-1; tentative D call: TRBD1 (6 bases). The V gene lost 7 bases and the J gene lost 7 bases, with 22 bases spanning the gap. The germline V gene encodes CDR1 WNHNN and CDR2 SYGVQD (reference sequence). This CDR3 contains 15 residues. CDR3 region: CASKRMGANFNEAFF. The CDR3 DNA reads TGCGCCAGCAAGAGGATGGGGGCAAACTTTAATGAAGCTTTCTTT.

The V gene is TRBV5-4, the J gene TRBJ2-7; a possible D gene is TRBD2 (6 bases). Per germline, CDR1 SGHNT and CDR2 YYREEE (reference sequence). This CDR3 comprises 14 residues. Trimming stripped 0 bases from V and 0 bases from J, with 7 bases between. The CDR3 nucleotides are TGTGCCAGCAGCTTGGAGGGACTCTCCTACGAGCAGTACTTC. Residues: CASSLEGLSYEQYF.

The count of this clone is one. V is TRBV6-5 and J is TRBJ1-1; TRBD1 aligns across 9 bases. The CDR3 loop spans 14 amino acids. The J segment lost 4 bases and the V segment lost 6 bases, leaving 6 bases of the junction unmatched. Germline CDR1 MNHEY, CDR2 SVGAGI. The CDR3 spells CASRRTGVTTEAFF. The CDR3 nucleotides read TGTGCCAGCAGGCGGACAGGGGTTACCACTGAAGCTTTCTTT.

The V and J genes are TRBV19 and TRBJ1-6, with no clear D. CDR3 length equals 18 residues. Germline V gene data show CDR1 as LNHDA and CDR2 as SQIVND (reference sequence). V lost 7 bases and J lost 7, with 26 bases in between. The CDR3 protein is CASTRSAWERVVNSPLHF. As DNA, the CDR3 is TGTGCCAGTACCCGATCGGCGTGGGAGAGGGTTGTGAATTCACCCCTCCACTTT.

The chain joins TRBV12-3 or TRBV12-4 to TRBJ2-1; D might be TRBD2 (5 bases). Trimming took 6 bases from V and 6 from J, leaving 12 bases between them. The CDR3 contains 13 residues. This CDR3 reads CASSPPRGNEQFF. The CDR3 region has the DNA TGTGCCAGCAGCCCCCCTCGGGGCAATGAGCAGTTCTTC.

CDR3 nucleotide sequence: TGTGCCACCAGCAGGGGACAGATCTACAATGAGCAGTTCTTC. Translation: CATSRGQIYNEQFF. The chain links TRBV15 to TRBJ2-1, with 7 bases matching TRBD1. CDR1 is LNHNV and CDR2 is YYDKDF in the germline V gene (reference sequence). The CDR3 totals 14 residues. Germline trimming cut 3 bases from V and 3 bases from J; bases unmatched to any gene: 2.

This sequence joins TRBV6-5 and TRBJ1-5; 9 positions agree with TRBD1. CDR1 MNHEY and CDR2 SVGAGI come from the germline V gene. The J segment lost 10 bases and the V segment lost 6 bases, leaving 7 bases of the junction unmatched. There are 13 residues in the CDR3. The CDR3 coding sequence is TGTGCCAGCAGGGGAACAGGGGGCCTCCCCCAGCATTTT. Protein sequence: CASRGTGGLPQHF.

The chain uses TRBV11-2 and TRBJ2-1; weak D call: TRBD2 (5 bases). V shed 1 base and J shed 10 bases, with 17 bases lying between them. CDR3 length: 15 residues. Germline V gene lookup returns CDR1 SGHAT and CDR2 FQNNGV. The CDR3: CASSLVRGSPLEQFF. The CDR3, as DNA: TGTGCCAGCAGCTTAGTCCGAGGGAGTCCTCTCGAGCAGTTCTTC.

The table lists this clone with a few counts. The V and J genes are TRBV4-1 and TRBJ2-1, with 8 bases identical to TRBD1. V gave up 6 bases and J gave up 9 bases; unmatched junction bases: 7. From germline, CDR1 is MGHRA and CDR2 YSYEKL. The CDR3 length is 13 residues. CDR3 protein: CASRRTGRGEQFF. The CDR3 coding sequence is TGCGCCAGCAGAAGGACAGGGCGGGGTGAGCAGTTCTTC.

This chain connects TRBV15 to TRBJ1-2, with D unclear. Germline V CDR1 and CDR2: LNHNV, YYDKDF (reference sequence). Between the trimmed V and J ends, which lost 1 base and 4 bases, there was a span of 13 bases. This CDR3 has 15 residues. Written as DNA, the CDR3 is TGTGCCACCAGCAGAGGCTTAGACAACTCCTATGGCTACACCTTC. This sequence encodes CATSRGLDNSYGYTF.

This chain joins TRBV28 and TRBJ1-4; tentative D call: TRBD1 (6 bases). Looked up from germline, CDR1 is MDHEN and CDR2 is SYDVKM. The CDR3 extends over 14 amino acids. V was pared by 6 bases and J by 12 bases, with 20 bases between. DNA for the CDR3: TGTGCCAGCAGGAGGGACACCACTATTAATGAACTGTTTTTT. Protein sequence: CASRRDTTINELFF.